This T cell receptor beta chain stems from a study of blood T cell repertoires in COVID-19. Study-wide background: The United States, Italy and Spain were the sources of the acute and convalescent COVID-19 samples. Sources were T cells, B-cell-depleted T cells, or PBMCs; the material itself was cDNA or gDNA.

Original data processing: Nucleated cell number was recorded as an estimate derived from reference gene primer amplification. Some clones are missing from TCRdb's copy, which holds only in-frame ones; the method was immunoSEQ multiplex PCR. V and J calls and clone size are copied from that table; D and trimming were computed from the DNA. This table holds roughly 39,000 clones, more than 85% found once. Germline CDR1 is ENHRY and CDR2 is SYGVKD. The CDR3 covers 14 residues. Trimming shortened V by 0 bases and J by 1 base, and 6 bases separated the two germline ends. The TCR originated in a human donor in a cohort sampled during active COVID-19. The sequenced material came from peripheral blood. V gene TRBV10-3 combines with J gene TRBJ1-2; TRBD1 is a possible D gene (5 bases). The CDR3 loop is CAISESQGNYGYTF. The CDR3 bases are TGTGCCATCAGTGAGTCGCAGGGTAACTATGGCTACACCTTC.